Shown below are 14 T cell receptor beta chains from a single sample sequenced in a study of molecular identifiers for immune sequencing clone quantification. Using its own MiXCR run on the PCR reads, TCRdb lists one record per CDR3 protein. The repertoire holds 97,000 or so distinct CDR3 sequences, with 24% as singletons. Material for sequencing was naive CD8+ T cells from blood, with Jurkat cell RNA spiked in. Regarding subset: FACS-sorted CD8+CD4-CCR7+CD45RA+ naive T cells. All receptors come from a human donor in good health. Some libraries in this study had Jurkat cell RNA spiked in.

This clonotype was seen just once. CDR3 DNA: TGCAGCGCCCTGGGGGGGTATCAAGAGCCCCCGTACTTC. This sequence encodes CSALGGYQEPPYF. The rearrangement uses TRBV29-1 and TRBJ2-5, with 7 bases lining up with TRBD2. This CDR3 comprises 13 residues. V shed 7 bases, J shed 13 bases, and the junction held 18 bases outside the gene matches. The V gene's germline CDR1 is SQVTM and CDR2 ANQGSEA.

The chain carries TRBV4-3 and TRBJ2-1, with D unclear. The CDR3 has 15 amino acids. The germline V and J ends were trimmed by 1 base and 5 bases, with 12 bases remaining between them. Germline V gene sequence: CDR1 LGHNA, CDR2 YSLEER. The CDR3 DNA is TGCGCCAGCAGCCAAGGGGCAGCGTCCCACAATGAGCAGTTCTTC. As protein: CASSQGAASHNEQFF.

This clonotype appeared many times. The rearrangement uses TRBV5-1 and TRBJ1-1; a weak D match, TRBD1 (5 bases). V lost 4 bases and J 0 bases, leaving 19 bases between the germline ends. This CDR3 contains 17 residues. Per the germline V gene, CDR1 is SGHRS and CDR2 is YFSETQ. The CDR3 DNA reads TGCGCCAGCAGCCCGGTGGGGCAAGGAGAGATGAACACTGAAGCTTTCTTT. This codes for CASSPVGQGEMNTEAFF. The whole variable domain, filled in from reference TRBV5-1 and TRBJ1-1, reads KAGVTQTPRYLIKTRGQQVTLSCSPISGHRSVSWYQQTPGQGLQFLFEYFSETQRNKGNFPGRFSGRQFSNSRSEMNVSTLELGDSALYLCASSPVGQGEMNTEAFFGQGTRLTVV.

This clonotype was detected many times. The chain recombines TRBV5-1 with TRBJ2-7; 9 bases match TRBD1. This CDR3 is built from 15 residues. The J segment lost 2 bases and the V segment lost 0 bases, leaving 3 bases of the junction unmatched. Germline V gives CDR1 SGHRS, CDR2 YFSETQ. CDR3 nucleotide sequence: TGCGCCAGCAGCTTGGAGGGGACAGGGACCTACGAGCAGTACTTC. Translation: CASSLEGTGTYEQYF.

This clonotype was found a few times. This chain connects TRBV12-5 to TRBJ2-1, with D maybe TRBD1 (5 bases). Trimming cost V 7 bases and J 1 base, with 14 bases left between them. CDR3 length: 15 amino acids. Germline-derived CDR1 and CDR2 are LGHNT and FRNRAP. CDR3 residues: CASANIGASYNEQFF. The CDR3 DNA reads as TGTGCTAGTGCCAATATTGGGGCTTCCTACAATGAGCAGTTCTTC.

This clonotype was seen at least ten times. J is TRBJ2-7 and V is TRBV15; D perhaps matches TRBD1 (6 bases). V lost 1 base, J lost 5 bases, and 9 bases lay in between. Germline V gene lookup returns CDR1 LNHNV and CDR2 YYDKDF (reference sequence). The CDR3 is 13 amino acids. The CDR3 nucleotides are TGTGCCACCAGCAGAGCACAGGGTGACGAGCAGTACTTC. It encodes CATSRAQGDEQYF. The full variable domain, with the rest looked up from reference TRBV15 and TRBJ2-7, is DAMVIQNPRYQVTQFGKPVTLSCSQTLNHNVMYWYQQKSSQAPKLLFHYYDKDFNNEADTPDNFQSRRPNTSFCFLDIRSPGLGDTAMYLCATSRAQGDEQYFGPGTRLTVT.

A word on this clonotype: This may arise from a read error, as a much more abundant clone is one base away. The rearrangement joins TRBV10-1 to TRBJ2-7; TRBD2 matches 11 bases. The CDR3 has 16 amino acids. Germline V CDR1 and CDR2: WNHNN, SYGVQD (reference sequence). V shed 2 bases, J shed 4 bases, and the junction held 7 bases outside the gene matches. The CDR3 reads CASSETAGLAAYEQYF. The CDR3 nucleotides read TGCGCCAGCAGTGAGACTGCGGGACTAGCGGCTTACGAGCAGTACTTC.

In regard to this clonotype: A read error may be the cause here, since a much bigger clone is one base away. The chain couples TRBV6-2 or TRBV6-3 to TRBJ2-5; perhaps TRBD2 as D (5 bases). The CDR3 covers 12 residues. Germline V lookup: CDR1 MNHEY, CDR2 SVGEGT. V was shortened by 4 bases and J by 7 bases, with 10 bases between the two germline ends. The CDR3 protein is CASSSISGTQYF. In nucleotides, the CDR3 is TGTGCCAGCAGTTCTATAAGCGGGACCCAGTACTTC.

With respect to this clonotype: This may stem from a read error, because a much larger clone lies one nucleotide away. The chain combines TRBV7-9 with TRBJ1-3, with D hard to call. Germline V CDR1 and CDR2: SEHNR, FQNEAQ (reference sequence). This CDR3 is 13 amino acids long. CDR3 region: CASSFEYGDTIYF. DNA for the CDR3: TGTGCCAGCAGCTTCGAGTATGGAGACACCATATATTTT.

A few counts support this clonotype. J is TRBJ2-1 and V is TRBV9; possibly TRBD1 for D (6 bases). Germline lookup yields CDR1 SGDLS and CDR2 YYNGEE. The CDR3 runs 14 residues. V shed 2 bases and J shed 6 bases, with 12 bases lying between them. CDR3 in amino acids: CASSVRGALNEQFF. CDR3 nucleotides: TGTGCCAGCAGCGTCAGGGGCGCGCTCAATGAGCAGTTCTTC.

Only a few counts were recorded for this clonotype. CDR3 residues: CASSLTSGYTDTQYF. The CDR3 DNA reads TGTGCCAGCAGTTTAACTAGCGGATACACAGATACGCAGTATTTT. The chain joins TRBV28 to TRBJ2-3; 8 nucleotides align to TRBD2. The CDR3 consists of 15 residues. Per the germline V gene, CDR1 is MDHEN and CDR2 is SYDVKM. V lost 2 bases, J lost 2 bases, and 3 bases stayed unmatched.

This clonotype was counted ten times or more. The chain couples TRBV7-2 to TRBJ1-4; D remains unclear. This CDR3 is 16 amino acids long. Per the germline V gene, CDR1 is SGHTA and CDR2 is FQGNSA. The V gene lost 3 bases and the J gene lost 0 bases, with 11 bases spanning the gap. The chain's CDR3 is CASSFDNRATNEKLFF. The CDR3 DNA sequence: TGTGCCAGCAGCTTTGATAACCGTGCAACTAATGAAAAACTGTTTTTT.

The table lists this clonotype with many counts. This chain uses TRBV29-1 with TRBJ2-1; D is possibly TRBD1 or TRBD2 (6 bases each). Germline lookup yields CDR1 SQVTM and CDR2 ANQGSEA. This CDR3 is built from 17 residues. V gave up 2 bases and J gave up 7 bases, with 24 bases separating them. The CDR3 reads CSVETEYTGGAWNEQFF. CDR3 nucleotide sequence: TGCAGCGTTGAAACGGAGTACACCGGGGGCGCTTGGAATGAGCAGTTCTTC.

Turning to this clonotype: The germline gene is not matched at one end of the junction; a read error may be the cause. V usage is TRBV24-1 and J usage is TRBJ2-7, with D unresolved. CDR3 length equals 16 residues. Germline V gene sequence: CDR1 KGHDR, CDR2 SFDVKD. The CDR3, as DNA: TGTGCCGCCAGTGATTGCGAAGAGAGTCGTTCCCGCCGCCAGTACTTC. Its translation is CAASDCEESRSRRQYF.